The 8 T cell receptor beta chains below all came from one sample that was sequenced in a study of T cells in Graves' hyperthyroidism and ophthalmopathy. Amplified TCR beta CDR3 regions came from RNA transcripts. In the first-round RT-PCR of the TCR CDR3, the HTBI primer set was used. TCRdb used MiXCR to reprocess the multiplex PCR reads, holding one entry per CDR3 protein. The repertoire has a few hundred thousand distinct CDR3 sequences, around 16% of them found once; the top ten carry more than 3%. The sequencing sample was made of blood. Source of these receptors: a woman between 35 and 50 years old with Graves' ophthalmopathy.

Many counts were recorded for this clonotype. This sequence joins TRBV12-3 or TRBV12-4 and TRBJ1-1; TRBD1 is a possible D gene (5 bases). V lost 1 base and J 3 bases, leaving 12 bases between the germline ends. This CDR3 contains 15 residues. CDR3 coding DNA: TGTGCCAGCAGTTTAGAGGGGAACGCTTACACTGAAGCTTTCTTT. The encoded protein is CASSLEGNAYTEAFF.

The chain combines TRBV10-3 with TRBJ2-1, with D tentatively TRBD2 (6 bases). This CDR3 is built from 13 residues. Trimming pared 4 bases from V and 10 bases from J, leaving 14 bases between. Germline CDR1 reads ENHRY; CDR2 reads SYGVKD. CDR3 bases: TGTGCCATCAGTGGGGCTGGCGGGACCGAGCAGTTCTTC. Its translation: CAISGAGGTEQFF.

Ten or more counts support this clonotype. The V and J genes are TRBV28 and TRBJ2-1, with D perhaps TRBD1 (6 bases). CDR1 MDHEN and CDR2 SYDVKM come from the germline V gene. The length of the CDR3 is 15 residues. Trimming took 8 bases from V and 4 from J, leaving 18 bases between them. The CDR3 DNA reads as TGTGCCAGCCTCTTTGTGACAGGCCGTTACAATGAGCAGTTCTTC. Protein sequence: CASLFVTGRYNEQFF.

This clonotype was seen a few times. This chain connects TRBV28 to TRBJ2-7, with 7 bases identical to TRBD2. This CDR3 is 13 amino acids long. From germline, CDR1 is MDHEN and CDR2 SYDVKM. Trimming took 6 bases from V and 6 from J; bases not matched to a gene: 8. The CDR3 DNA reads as TGTGCCAGCAGCGGCGGGAGAGGCAGCGAGCAGTACTTC. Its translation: CASSGGRGSEQYF.

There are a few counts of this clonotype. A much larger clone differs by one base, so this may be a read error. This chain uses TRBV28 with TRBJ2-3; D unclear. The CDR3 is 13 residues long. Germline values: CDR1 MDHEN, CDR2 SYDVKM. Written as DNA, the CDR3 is TGTGCCGGCAGCTCTCGGAATGGAAATACGCAGTATTTT. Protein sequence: CAGSSRNGNTQYF.

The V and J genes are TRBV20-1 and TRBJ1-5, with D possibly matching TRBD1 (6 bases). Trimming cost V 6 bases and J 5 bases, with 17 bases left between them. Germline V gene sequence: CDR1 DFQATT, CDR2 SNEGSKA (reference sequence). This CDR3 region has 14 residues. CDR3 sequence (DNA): TGCAGTGCCGGGGGGCAGGGGTGGGATCAGCCCCAGCATTTT. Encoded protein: CSAGGQGWDQPQHF.

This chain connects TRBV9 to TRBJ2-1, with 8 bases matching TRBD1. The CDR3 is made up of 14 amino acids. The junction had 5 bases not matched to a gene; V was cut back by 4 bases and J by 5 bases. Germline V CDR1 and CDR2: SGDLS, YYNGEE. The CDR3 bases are TGTGCCAGCAGCATACGACAGGGGCACAATGAGCAGTTCTTC. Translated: CASSIRQGHNEQFF.

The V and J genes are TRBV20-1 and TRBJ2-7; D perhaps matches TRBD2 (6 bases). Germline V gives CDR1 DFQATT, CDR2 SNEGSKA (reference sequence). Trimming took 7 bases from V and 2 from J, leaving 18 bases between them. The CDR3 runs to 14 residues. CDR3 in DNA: TGCAGTGGTTTAGTGCAAGGAGGGGCCTACGAGCAGTACTTC. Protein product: CSGLVQGGAYEQYF.